A single sample gave rise to the 18 T cell receptor beta chains below, sequenced in a study of glioma-infiltrating T cells after dendritic cell vaccination. The assay was immunoSEQ multiplex PCR, and TCRdb's table has in-frame clones only and misses some. The sample yields about 87,000 clones, over 80% seen once. Time point indicated: after dendritic cell vaccination, including at tumor progression/relapse. The sequencing used blood, collected after dendritic cell vaccination. These receptors were obtained from a human donor with glioblastoma.

V gene TRBV10-3 combines with J gene TRBJ2-2; 9 bases are shared with TRBD1. J gave up 3 bases and V 6 bases, and 8 bases lay outside the gene matches. The V gene's germline CDR1 is ENHRY and CDR2 SYGVKD. The CDR3 runs to 16 residues. CDR3 DNA sequence: TGTGCCATCAGCGCCGACAGGGGGGAGGACACCGGGGAGCTGTTTTTT. This encodes CAISADRGEDTGELFF.

This rearrangement joins TRBV2 to TRBJ2-1; 7 nucleotides match TRBD1. J gave up 5 bases and V 5 bases, and 6 bases lay outside the gene matches. Germline CDR1 is SNHLY and CDR2 is FYNNEI. This CDR3 has 14 amino acids. The DNA for the CDR3 is TGTGCCAGCAGTCGCGACAGGGAAAACAATGAGCAGTTCTTC. The encoded protein is CASSRDRENNEQFF.

There are a few counts of this clone. J is TRBJ1-5 and V is TRBV2; tentative D call: TRBD1 (6 bases). Germline V lookup: CDR1 SNHLY, CDR2 FYNNEI. With 2 bases removed from V and 3 bases from J, the gap between germline ends came to 11 bases. This CDR3 spans 15 amino acids. In DNA, the CDR3 is TGTGCCAGCAGTGAAATCGGACAGCTCAATCAGCCCCAGCATTTT. Protein sequence: CASSEIGQLNQPQHF.

The rearrangement uses TRBV9 and TRBJ1-4, with a weak D call TRBD1 (5 bases). Germline loops: CDR1 SGDLS, CDR2 YYNGEE. Trimming shortened V by 4 bases and J by 5 bases, and 15 bases separated the two germline ends. The CDR3 spans 15 residues. DNA for the CDR3: TGTGCCAGCAGCTCCACCGGGACTGCAAATGAAAAACTGTTTTTT. Translated: CASSSTGTANEKLFF.

The chain joins TRBV27 to TRBJ2-1; D possibly corresponds to TRBD2 (6 bases). Per germline, CDR1 MNHEY and CDR2 SMNVEV (reference sequence). Trimming removed 3 bases at V and 5 bases at J, with 11 bases between. The CDR3 extends over 14 amino acids. The CDR3 reads CASSLTRTNNEQFF. CDR3 in DNA: TGTGCCAGCAGTTTGACTAGGACGAACAATGAGCAGTTCTTC.

The genes are TRBV7-8 and TRBJ1-1; 7 positions match TRBD1. CDR1 SGHVS and CDR2 FQNEAQ come from the germline V gene. CDR3 length: 16 amino acids. J lost 0 bases, V lost 6 bases, and 10 bases had no gene match. CDR3 sequence reads: CASRTGTVRMNTEAFF. CDR3 bases: TGTGCCAGCAGAACCGGGACAGTTCGCATGAACACTGAAGCTTTCTTT. The full variable domain, its missing parts supplied by reference TRBV7-8 and TRBJ1-1, is GAGVSQSPRYKVAKRGQDVALRCDPISGHVSLFWYQQALGQGPEFLTYFQNEAQLDKSGLPSDRFFAERPEGSVSTLKIQRTQQEDSAVYLCASRTGTVRMNTEAFFGQGTRLTVV.

The gene calls are TRBV6-6 and TRBJ1-5; 9 bases agree with TRBD1. Germline lookup yields CDR1 MNHNY and CDR2 SVGAGI (reference sequence). V lost 2 bases to trimming and J lost 7 bases; unmatched junction nucleotides: 6. The CDR3 loop spans 15 amino acids. CDR3 DNA: TGTGCCAGCAGTTACAGGACAGGGGTGAAACAGCCCCAGCATTTT. Its translation is CASSYRTGVKQPQHF.

This rearrangement joins TRBV6-1 to TRBJ2-3, with 11 bases that match TRBD2. In germline, CDR1 is MNHNS, CDR2 SASEGT. With 7 bases clipped from V and 6 bases from J, the junction kept 6 bases outside the gene matches. The length of the CDR3 is 14 residues. Here the CDR3 DNA reads TGTGCCAGCAATAGCGGGGGGGCCGGGGATACGCAGTATTTT. Its translation is CASNSGGAGDTQYF.

The rearrangement links TRBV15 to TRBJ1-1; tentative D call: TRBD1 (5 bases). V dropped 1 base and J dropped 4 bases, with 10 bases sitting between them. This CDR3 comprises 14 residues. Germline assignment: CDR1 LNHNV and CDR2 YYDKDF (reference sequence). Here the CDR3 reads CATSRGRTRTEAFF. CDR3 coding DNA: TGTGCCACCAGCAGAGGCAGGACACGCACTGAAGCTTTCTTT.

This chain links TRBV27 with TRBJ2-5; D is perhaps TRBD1 (6 bases). CDR3 length: 13 residues. Germline values: CDR1 MNHEY, CDR2 SMNVEV (reference sequence). Trimming took off 6 bases at V and 9 bases at J, with 17 bases between the two ends. Here the CDR3 DNA reads TGTGCCAGCAGATACCAGGGGACCATGGCCCAGTACTTC. Its translation: CASRYQGTMAQYF.

This chain uses TRBV25-1 with TRBJ1-2; D gene unclear. V lost 6 bases to trimming and J lost 1 base, with 12 bases between them. Germline assignment: CDR1 MGHDK and CDR2 SYGVNS. This CDR3 contains 14 residues. This CDR3 reads CASRDSGINYGYTF. The CDR3 coding sequence is TGTGCCAGCAGAGATTCAGGAATTAACTATGGCTACACCTTC.

The CDR3 region is CASSVRLSGTEAFF. CDR3 bases: TGTGCCAGCAGTGTAAGGCTGTCGGGAACTGAAGCTTTCTTT. V is TRBV2 and J is TRBJ1-1, with D unclear. Germline V lookup: CDR1 SNHLY, CDR2 FYNNEI. CDR3 size: 14 residues. V lost 4 bases and J lost 5, with 14 bases in between.

The chain has TRBV5-1 and TRBJ2-5, with a weak D call TRBD2 (5 bases). The V end lost 0 bases, the J end lost 5 bases, and 11 bases lay between the germline ends. The CDR3 extends over 14 amino acids. Germline V gene sequence: CDR1 SGHRS, CDR2 YFSETQ. CDR3 protein: CASSLALQRETQYF. The CDR3, as DNA: TGCGCCAGCAGCTTGGCCTTACAGCGGGAGACCCAGTACTTC.

The chain links TRBV2 to TRBJ2-6; unclear D gene. The CDR3 covers 15 residues. V lost 3 bases to trimming and J lost 4 bases, with 10 bases between them. Germline values: CDR1 SNHLY, CDR2 FYNNEI. CDR3 residues: CASSDNGPGANVLTF. The CDR3 DNA is TGTGCCAGCAGTGATAACGGTCCCGGGGCCAACGTCCTGACTTTC.

V and J are TRBV5-4 and TRBJ2-4; perhaps TRBD1 as D (5 bases). Germline V gene data show CDR1 as SGHNT and CDR2 as YYREEE (reference sequence). The CDR3 has 14 residues. V lost 4 bases and J 2 bases, leaving 10 bases between the germline ends. The CDR3 is CASSTQGTKNIQYF. The DNA for the CDR3 is TGTGCCAGCAGCACCCAGGGAACCAAAAACATTCAGTACTTC.

The chain joins TRBV7-2 to TRBJ2-7, with TRBD2 matching over 13 bases. The CDR3 has 18 amino acids. Germline V lookup: CDR1 SGHTA, CDR2 FQGNSA. V was clipped by 5 bases and J by 4 bases; unmatched bases: 14. CDR3 residues: CASSSFIPGLAGTYEQYF. CDR3 in DNA: TGTGCCAGCAGCAGCTTCATCCCGGGACTAGCGGGGACGTACGAGCAGTACTTC.

This chain uses TRBV4-1 with TRBJ1-1, with D possibly TRBD1 on 6 matching bases. CDR3 length: 16 residues. Trimming stripped 3 bases from V and 1 base from J, with 15 bases between. The germline CDR1 and CDR2 sequences are MGHRA and YSYEKL. CDR3 bases: TGCGCCAGCAGCCACCGAAAAGGGGGGGAGAACACTGAAGCTTTCTTT. Its protein is CASSHRKGGENTEAFF.

Remarks on this clone: Other nucleotide sequences in the sample specify the same CDR3. This chain uses TRBV4-1 with TRBJ1-1; D is ambiguous. The CDR3 consists of 13 residues. CDR1 is MGHRA, CDR2 YSYEKL, per germline. The V gene lost 0 bases and the J gene lost 6 bases, with 8 bases spanning the gap. CDR3 residues: CASSQDRRSEAFF. The CDR3 nucleotides are TGCGCCAGCAGCCAAGATCGGCGGTCTGAAGCTTTCTTT.